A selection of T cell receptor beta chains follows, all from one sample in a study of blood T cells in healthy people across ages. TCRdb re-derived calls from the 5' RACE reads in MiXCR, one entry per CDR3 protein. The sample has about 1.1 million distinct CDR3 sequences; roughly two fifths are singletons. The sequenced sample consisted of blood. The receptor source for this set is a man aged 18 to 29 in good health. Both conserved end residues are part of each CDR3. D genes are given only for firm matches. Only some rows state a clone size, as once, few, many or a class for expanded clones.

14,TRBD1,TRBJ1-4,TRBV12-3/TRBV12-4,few,TGTGCCAGCAGTTGGGACAGAACTAATGAAAAACTGTTTTTT,CASSWDRTNEKLFF
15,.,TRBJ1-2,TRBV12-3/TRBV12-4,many,TGTGCCAGCAGTTTGGGGAGGGGGGAAGTTTATGGCTACACCTTC,CASSLGRGEVYGYTF
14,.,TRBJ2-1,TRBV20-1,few,TGCAGTGTCCTCTGGGGGAGCTCCTACAATGAGCAGTTCTTC,CSVLWGSSYNEQFF
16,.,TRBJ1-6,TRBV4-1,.,TGCGCCAGCAGCCAAGATGGGGATCCGGAGAATTCACCCCTCCACTTT,CASSQDGDPENSPLHF
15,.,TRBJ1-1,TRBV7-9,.,TGTGCCAGCACCCCAGAGTCGGGCCCGAACACTGAAGCTTTCTTT,CASTPESGPNTEAFF
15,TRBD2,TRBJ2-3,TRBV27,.,TGTGCCAGCAGCCACACTAGCGGCCTCAGAGATACGCAGTATTTT,CASSHTSGLRDTQYF
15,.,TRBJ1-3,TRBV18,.,TGTGCCAGCTCACCACCAGCAGGACGAAGAAACACCATATATTTT,CASSPPAGRRNTIYF
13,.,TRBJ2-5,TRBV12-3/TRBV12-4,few,TGTGCCAGCAGTCCCCTAGGGCGAGAGACCCAGTACTTC,CASSPLGRETQYF
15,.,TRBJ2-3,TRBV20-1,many,TGCAGTGCTAGACCTGACAGGGGAGGGACAGATACGCAGTATTTT,CSARPDRGGTDTQYF
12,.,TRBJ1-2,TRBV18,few,TGTGCCAGCTCACCATTGATCAGGGGCTACACCTTC,CASSPLIRGYTF
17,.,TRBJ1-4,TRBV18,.,TGTGCCAGCTCACCAGGGAAGGGAGGATCAACTAATGAAAAACTGTTTTTT,CASSPGKGGSTNEKLFF
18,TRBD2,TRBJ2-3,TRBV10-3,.,TGTGCCATCAGTGAGCCAAGCGGGGCGGGTAGTAGCACAGATACGCAGTATTTT,CAISEPSGAGSSTDTQYF
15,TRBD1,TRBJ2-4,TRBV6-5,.,TGTGCCAGCAGTAGACAGGGGATAGCCAAAAACATTCAGTACTTC,CASSRQGIAKNIQYF
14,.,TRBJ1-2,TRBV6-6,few,TGTGCCAGCAGTTACTCTAAGGGGGAAAAGGGCTACACCTTC,CASSYSKGEKGYTF
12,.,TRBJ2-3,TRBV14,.,TGTGCCAGCAGCAATACACCAGATACGCAGTATTTT,CASSNTPDTQYF
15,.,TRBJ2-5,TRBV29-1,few,TGCAGCGTTCAAGACCCGACAGGGAGGCAAGAGACCCAGTACTTC,CSVQDPTGRQETQYF
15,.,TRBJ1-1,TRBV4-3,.,TGCGCCAGCAGCCAAGATGGCAGGGCGGGCACTGAAGCTTTCTTT,CASSQDGRAGTEAFF
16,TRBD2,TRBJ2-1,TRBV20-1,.,TGCAGTGCTAGAGATCTTGGCGGGGGTTCCTACAATGAGCAGTTCTTC,CSARDLGGGSYNEQFF
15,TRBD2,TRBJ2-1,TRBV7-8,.,TGTGCCAGCAGTGCTTCGGGGGGGGGTAGCAATGAGCAGTTCTTC,CASSASGGGSNEQFF
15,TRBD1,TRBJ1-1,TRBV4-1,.,TGCGCCAGCAGCCTCGGGACAGGGGGACAGACTGAAGCTTTCTTT,CASSLGTGGQTEAFF
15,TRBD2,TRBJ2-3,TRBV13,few,TGTGCCAGCAGCCCTACGGACGGGGGGACAGATACGCAGTATTTT,CASSPTDGGTDTQYF
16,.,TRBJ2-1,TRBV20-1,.,TGCAGTGCTGGAAAACAGGGCCCGGGCCCATCCAATGAGCAGTTCTTC,CSAGKQGPGPSNEQFF
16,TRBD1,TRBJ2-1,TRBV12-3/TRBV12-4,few,TGTGCCAGCAGTCAACTCGGGACAGGGGGCTTCGATGAGCAGTTCTTC,CASSQLGTGGFDEQFF
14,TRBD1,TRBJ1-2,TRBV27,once,TGTGCCACATCTGAAGGGGGCGCGAGCTATGGCTACACCTTC,CATSEGGASYGYTF
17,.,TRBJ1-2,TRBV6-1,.,TGTGCCAGCAGGGACGCAGAAAAGGGGAGCTACTACTATGGCTACACCTTC,CASRDAEKGSYYYGYTF
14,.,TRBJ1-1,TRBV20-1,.,TGCAGTGCTAGAGGCCACTTGGGGGACACTGAAGCTTTCTTT,CSARGHLGDTEAFF
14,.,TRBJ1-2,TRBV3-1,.,TGTGCCAGCAACCAAGGAGGACCTAACTATGGCTACACCTTC,CASNQGGPNYGYTF
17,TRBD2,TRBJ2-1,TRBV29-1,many,TGCAGCGTTGTGGGGACCCAGACTAGCCCTGGGGGCAATGAGCAGTTCTTC,CSVVGTQTSPGGNEQFF
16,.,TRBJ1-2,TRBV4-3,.,TGCGCCAGCAGCCAAGCAATTACGAGGGTGGCGAACGGCTACACCTTC,CASSQAITRVANGYTF
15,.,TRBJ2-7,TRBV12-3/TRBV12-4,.,TGTGCCAGCAGTTTGGGAGGCAGGAGGTCCTACGAGCAGTACTTC,CASSLGGRRSYEQYF
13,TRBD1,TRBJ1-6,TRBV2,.,TGTGCCAGCACCGGACAGGAGAATTCACCCCCCCACTTT,CASTGQENSPPHF
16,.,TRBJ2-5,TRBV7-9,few,TGTGCCAGCAGCTTAAGGGCAGTGATCTACCAAGAGACCCAGTACTTC,CASSLRAVIYQETQYF
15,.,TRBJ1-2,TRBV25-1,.,TGTGCCAGCAGTGAATTGGCAGTGGCTAACTATGGCTACACCTTC,CASSELAVANYGYTF
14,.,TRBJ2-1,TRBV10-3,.,TGTGCCATCAGTGAGTCGACTTATTCCGGGGAGCCGTTCTTC,CAISESTYSGEPFF
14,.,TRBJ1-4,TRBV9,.,TGTGCCAGCAGCGTGGGGACCAGGAGCGAAAAACTGTTTTTT,CASSVGTRSEKLFF
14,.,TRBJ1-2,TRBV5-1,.,TGCGCCAGCAGCTTGGAGCGGGAGGACTATGGCTACACCTTC,CASSLEREDYGYTF
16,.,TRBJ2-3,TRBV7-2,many,TGTGCCAGCAGCTTGGGGGGCACAGGGTTGGCAGATACGCAGTATTTT,CASSLGGTGLADTQYF
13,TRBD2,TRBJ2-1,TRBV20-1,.,TGCAGTGCTAGAGATCCGGGAGGGGACGAGCAGTTCTTC,CSARDPGGDEQFF
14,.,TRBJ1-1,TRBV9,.,TGTGCCAGCAGCGTAGATGGTGGGGCCACTGAAGCTTTCTTT,CASSVDGGATEAFF
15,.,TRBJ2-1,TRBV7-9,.,TGTGCCAGCCCCCCGGAGGGGAGCTCCTACAATGAGCAGTTCTTC,CASPPEGSSYNEQFF
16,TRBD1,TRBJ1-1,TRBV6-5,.,TGTGCCAGCAAAACCAACAGGGGGACTTTGGGCACTGAAGCTTTCTTT,CASKTNRGTLGTEAFF
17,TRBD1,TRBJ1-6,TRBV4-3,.,TGCGCCAGCAGCCAAGATTTTACAAGGACAGGGGGTTCACCCCTCCACTTT,CASSQDFTRTGGSPLHF
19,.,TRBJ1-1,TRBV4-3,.,TGCGCCAGCAGCCAAGGCATGGCACAATACCCTATGTGGAACACTGAAGCTTTCTTT,CASSQGMAQYPMWNTEAFF
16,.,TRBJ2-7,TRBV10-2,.,TGCGCCAGCAGGGAAACAACCGACTTCTCCTACAATGAGCAGTACTTC,CASRETTDFSYNEQYF
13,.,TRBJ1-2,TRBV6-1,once,TGTGCCAGCACCACAGGTCTCGGTAATGGCTACACCTTC,CASTTGLGNGYTF
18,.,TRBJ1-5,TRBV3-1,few,TGTGCCAGCAGCCAATCCAGGGAAGGGGCCTACCTCAATCAGCCCCAGCATTTT,CASSQSREGAYLNQPQHF
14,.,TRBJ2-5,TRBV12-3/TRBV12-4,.,TGTGCCAGCAATAAAGGGCCCCCAAAAGAGACCCAGTACTTC,CASNKGPPKETQYF
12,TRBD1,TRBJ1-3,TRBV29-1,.,TGCAGCGTGGGACAGGCTGGAAACACCATATATTTT,CSVGQAGNTIYF
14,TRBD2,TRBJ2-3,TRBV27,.,TGTGCCAGCAGCCTACTAGCGGGCCCAGATACGCAGTATTTT,CASSLLAGPDTQYF
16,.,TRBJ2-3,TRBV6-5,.,TGTGCCAGCAGCGAGTTTAGGACAGCCAGCACAGATACGCAGTATTTT,CASSEFRTASTDTQYF
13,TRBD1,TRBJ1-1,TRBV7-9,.,TGTGCCAGCAGCTTAGCCCGGGACAGGGAAGCTTTCTTT,CASSLARDREAFF